This TCR beta chain derives from a study of T cell responses to AZD1222 COVID-19 vaccine. Findings of the study overall: Reportedly, nearly half of unique spike TCRs recognized epitopes outside B.1.351/B.1.1.7 mutations. CD4 TCRs associated with vaccination spanned spike, dominating at 160-218 and 743-854.

Worth noting for this clone: Antigen: not known.

The germline V and J ends were trimmed by 0 bases and 2 bases, with 8 bases remaining between them. This CDR3 contains 14 residues. CDR1 and CDR2 from the germline V gene are SGHRS and YFSETQ. Repertoires were generated with immunoSEQ multiplex PCR, while TCRdb's copy carries only in-frame clones and drops some. This sample yields around 110,000 clones, of which about 90% are seen a single time; 6.5% to 9.5% belongs to the top ten. The TCR was taken from an adult in good health. The V gene is TRBV5-1, the J gene TRBJ1-1; D is ambiguous. The sample consisted of peripheral blood, taken on day 0 of AZD1222 vaccination. The CDR3 bases are TGCGCCAGCAGCTTGGTGGCCTTAAACACTGAAGCTTTCTTT. Protein sequence: CASSLVALNTEAFF.